The T cell receptor (beta chain) described here comes from a study of T cell responses to AZD1222 COVID-19 vaccine. Clones were read by immunoSEQ multiplex PCR, and TCRdb kept only the in-frame ones, dropping some. The sample lists about 110,000 clones; 88% were seen once. Study observations and caveats: Spike-specific TCRs gained breadth and depth after people received two AZD1222 doses. Targeting of unmutated variant regions was reportedly seen in nearly half of spike-specific TCRs. Females outnumbered males among donors, who were mostly white British; clonal diversity was possibly underestimated.

About this clone itself: Its antigen is unidentified.

This material consisted of peripheral blood, taken on day 0 of AZD1222 vaccination. The receptor was isolated from an adult in good health.

CDR3 coding DNA: TGTGCCAGCAGCTCTCCGACCTACTCTGGAAACACCATATATTTT. Protein product: CASSSPTYSGNTIYF. J is TRBJ1-3 and V is TRBV6-5; no reliable D call. The V end lost 6 bases, the J end lost 0 bases, and 12 bases lay between the germline ends. The CDR3 has 15 residues. Germline CDR1 and CDR2: MNHEY and SVGAGI.